One and the same sample provided the 11 T cell receptor beta chains below, sequenced in a study of breast tumors, draining lymph nodes, adjacent tissues. TCRdb redid the calling of the multiplex PCR reads with MiXCR, one entry per CDR3 protein. The profile covers 20,000 to 25,000 distinct CDR3 sequences, with about 60% appearing a single time and about 13% taken by the ten largest. The sample was breast tumor tissue. These receptors were taken from a female donor with breast cancer. Some clones in this sample may be carry-over from other donors' samples.

This clonotype was counted at least ten times. The chain joins TRBV28 to TRBJ1-5, with no clear D. V lost 9 bases and J lost 3, with 9 bases in between. The length of the CDR3 is 12 residues. CDR1 and CDR2 from the germline V gene are MDHEN and SYDVKM. CDR3 sequence reads: CASGRDNQPQHF. CDR3 DNA: TGTGCCAGTGGACGGGACAATCAGCCCCAGCATTTT.

This clonotype rates as medium-sized. This chain links TRBV2 with TRBJ2-3; 13 bases are a match to TRBD2. Germline loops: CDR1 SNHLY, CDR2 FYNNEI. The CDR3 spans 15 residues. After removal of 6 bases from V and 2 bases from J, the junction contained 2 bases not matched to a gene. The CDR3 sequence is CASSGTSGDTDTQYF. The CDR3 coding sequence is TGTGCCAGCAGCGGGACTAGCGGGGACACAGATACGCAGTATTTT. Together with reference TRBV2 and TRBJ2-3, the CDR3 gives the full variable domain: EPEVTQTPSHQVTQMGQEVILRCVPISNHLYFYWYRQILGQKVEFLVSFYNNEISEKSEIFDDQFSVERPDGSNFTLKIRSTKLEDSAMYFCASSGTSGDTDTQYFGPGTRLTVL.

V gene TRBV20-1 combines with J gene TRBJ2-3; D may correspond to TRBD1 or TRBD2 (6 bases each). The germline V and J ends were trimmed by 5 bases and 7 bases, with 13 bases remaining between them. The CDR3 runs 12 residues. In germline, CDR1 is DFQATT, CDR2 SNEGSKA (reference sequence). CDR3 nucleotides: TGCAGTGCTCTGGGGGCGGGACATACGCAGTATTTT. The encoded protein is CSALGAGHTQYF.

The genes are TRBV20-1 and TRBJ2-7; TRBD1 aligns across 11 bases. V dropped 5 bases and J dropped 1; count of bases not matched to a gene: 4. CDR1 and CDR2 from the germline V gene are DFQATT and SNEGSKA (reference sequence). The CDR3 has 14 residues. The CDR3: CSAGRDRGSYEQYF. The CDR3 DNA follows: TGCAGTGCTGGCCGGGACAGGGGGTCCTACGAGCAGTACTTC.

This clonotype has ten or more counts. This may arise from a read error, as a much more abundant clone is one base away. This rearrangement joins TRBV12-3 or TRBV12-4 to TRBJ2-1; the D is unclear. V dropped 3 bases and J dropped 6 bases, with 12 bases sitting between them. The CDR3 loop spans 14 amino acids. The CDR3 reads CASSFGLQVNEQFF. The CDR3 DNA follows: TGTGCCAGCAGTTTCGGTCTCCAGGTCAATGAGCAGTTCTTC.

The genes are TRBV7-3 and TRBJ2-3; the D gene is possibly TRBD1 (6 bases). V dropped 5 bases and J dropped 4 bases, with 10 bases sitting between them. CDR3 length: 13 residues. CDR1 is SGHTA and CDR2 is FQGTGA in the germline V gene. The CDR3 DNA is TGTGCCAGCAGCGACACAGGGTCAGATACGCAGTATTTT. Translating it yields CASSDTGSDTQYF.

V usage is TRBV4-2 and J usage is TRBJ1-3, with a tentative D call TRBD1 (6 bases). Per germline, CDR1 LGHNA and CDR2 YNFKEQ. With 2 bases removed from V and 3 bases from J, the gap between germline ends came to 14 bases. This CDR3 has 16 amino acids. CDR3 protein: CASSQPGTRNGNTIYF. CDR3 bases: TGTGCCAGCAGCCAACCCGGGACACGGAATGGAAACACCATATATTTT.

V gene TRBV4-1 combines with J gene TRBJ1-1; a weak D match, TRBD1 (6 bases). V shed 3 bases and J shed 1 base, with 12 bases lying between them. There are 15 residues in the CDR3. Germline V gene sequence: CDR1 MGHRA, CDR2 YSYEKL. CDR3 in amino acids: CASSHVGAWNTEAFF. The CDR3 coding sequence is TGCGCCAGCAGCCACGTGGGGGCCTGGAACACTGAAGCTTTCTTT.

The V call is TRBV2, the J call TRBJ1-2, with 7 bases lining up with TRBD1. Germline CDR1 and CDR2: SNHLY and FYNNEI. The junction had 1 base not matched to a gene; V was cut back by 6 bases and J by 0 bases. The CDR3 has 13 amino acids. The CDR3, as DNA: TGTGCCAGCAGGGGACAGACTAACTATGGCTACACCTTC. Protein product: CASRGQTNYGYTF.

Concerning this clonotype: Just one base apart from a much larger clone, this may be a read error. V is TRBV6-2 or TRBV6-3 and J is TRBJ2-1, with 7 bases that match TRBD2. The CDR3 spans 15 residues. V lost 6 bases, J lost 0 bases, and 5 bases stayed unmatched. Germline assignment: CDR1 MNHEY and CDR2 SVGEGT. The CDR3, as DNA: TGTGCCAGCAGACGACTAGCCCACTCCTACAATGAGCAGTTCTTC. Translated, it gives CASRRLAHSYNEQFF.

The CDR3, as DNA: TGTGCCACCAGCAGAGATCGTAGCGGGAGTAGTAAGACCCAGTACTTC. As protein: CATSRDRSGSSKTQYF. The V call is TRBV15, the J call TRBJ2-5; 9 bases map to TRBD2. V lost 0 bases, J lost 6 bases, and 8 bases stayed unmatched. This CDR3 contains 16 residues. Germline lookup yields CDR1 LNHNV and CDR2 YYDKDF (reference sequence).